This T cell receptor beta chain was sequenced in a study of cytomegalovirus exposure and HLA in healthy donors. Points from the study as a whole: In a later analysis, CMV-associated beta chains were mostly HLA-associated, it appeared.

This CDR3 spans 14 amino acids. V was shortened by 2 bases and J by 3 bases, with 8 bases between the two germline ends. The V gene's germline CDR1 is MNHNS and CDR2 SASEGT. With regard to this clone: Its specificity is unknown.

The PCR contained 60 Vbeta and 13 Jbeta primers. The method was immunoSEQ multiplex PCR; TCRdb's version includes in-frame clones alone and lacks a portion of them. The table lists some 96,000 clones, with around 3.4% in the top ten. V is TRBV6-1 and J is TRBJ1-5, with D possibly being TRBD1 (5 bases). The source of this sequence is a woman in her 30s in good health and CMV-seronegative. Sequencing was carried out using PBMCs. CDR3 sequence: CASSEQGFNQPQHF. CDR3 DNA: TGTGCCAGCAGTGAACAGGGTTTCAATCAGCCCCAGCATTTT.